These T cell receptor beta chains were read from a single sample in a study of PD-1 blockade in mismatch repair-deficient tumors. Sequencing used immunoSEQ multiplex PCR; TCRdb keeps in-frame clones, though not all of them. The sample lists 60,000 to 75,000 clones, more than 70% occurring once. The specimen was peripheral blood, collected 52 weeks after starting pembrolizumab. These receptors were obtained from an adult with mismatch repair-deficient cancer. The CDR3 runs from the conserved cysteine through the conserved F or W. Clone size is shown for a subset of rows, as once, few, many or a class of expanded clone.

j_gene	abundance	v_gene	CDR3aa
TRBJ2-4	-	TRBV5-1	CASFGLAGLKNIQYF
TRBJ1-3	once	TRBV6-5	CASARLKSSGNTIYF
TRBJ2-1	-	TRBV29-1	CSVGVYNEQFF
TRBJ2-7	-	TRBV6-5	CASGPGSTFYEQYF
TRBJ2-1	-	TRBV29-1	CSVEARILTYNEQFF
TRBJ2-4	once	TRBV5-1	CASSLDLPTGALAKNIQYF
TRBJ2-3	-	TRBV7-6	CASSPRTSGSTDTQYF
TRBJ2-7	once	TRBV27	CASSPGTGEQYF
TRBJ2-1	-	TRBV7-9	CASSLEGRNEQFF
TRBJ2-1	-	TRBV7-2	CASSLGLALNNEQFF
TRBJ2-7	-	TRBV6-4	CASSDPHPPKVYEQYF
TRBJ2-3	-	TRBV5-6	CASSIGQGSTDTQYF
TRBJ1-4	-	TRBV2	CASRQGYEKLFF
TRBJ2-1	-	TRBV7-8	CASSPSGRAFMEQFF
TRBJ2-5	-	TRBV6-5	CASSPDRVTQETQYF
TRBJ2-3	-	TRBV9	CASSVESGLSDTQYF
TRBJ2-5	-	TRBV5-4	CASSTKALGETQYF
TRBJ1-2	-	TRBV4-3	CASSQDLRQGYGYTF
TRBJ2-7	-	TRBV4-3	CASSQRLAGSYEQYF
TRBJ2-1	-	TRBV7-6	CASSPTGSDVYNEQFF
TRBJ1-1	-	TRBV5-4	CASSLKGHGLGEAFF
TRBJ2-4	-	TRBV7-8	CASRGPLNIQYF
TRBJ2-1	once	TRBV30	CAWSWGDNEQFF
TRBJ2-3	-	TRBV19	CASSMSWTLPGDTQYF
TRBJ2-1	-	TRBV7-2	CASSSYVGFDEQFF
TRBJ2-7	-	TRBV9	CASSPRDSNYEQYF
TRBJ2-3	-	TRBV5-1	CASSLGQGPDTQYF
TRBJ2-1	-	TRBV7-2	CASSLLRTSGGSSYNEQFF
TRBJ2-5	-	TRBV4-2	CASSQVSGGEETQYF
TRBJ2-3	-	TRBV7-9	CASSLAESTDTQYF
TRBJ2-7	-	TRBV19	CASGSPYEQYF
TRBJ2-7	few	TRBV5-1	CASSSNPTGAEQYF
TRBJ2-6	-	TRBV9	CASSVNPQQLSGQGSSGANVLTF
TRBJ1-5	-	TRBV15	CATSRDLASANQPQHF
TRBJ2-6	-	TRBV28	CASSPRVGTSGANVLTF
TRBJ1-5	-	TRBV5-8	CASSFRVDGPQHF
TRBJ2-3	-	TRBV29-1	CSVDGAAADTQYF
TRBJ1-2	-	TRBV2	CASNIRAPGYGYTF
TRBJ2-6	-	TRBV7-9	CASSPAGANVLTF
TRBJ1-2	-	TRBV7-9	CASSTVTGGGSYTF
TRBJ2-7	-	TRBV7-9	CASSPGETYEQYF
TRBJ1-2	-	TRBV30	CAWVGSPFYGYTF
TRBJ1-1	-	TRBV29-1	CSVEKGGMNTEAFF
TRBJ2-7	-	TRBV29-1	CSVEGLGETYEQYF
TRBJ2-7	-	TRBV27	CASRRTSSEQYF
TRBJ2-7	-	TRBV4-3	CASSQEQGAREQYF
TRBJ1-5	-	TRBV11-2	CASSAQGTSQPQHF
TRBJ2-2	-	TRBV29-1	CSVAVRAGGGTGELFF
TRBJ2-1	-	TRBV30	CAWSVPLGGENEQFF
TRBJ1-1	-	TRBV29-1	CSVAGDGEAFF
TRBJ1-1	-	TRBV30	CAWRDRAGNTEAFF
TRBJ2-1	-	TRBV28	CASSLSSGSSNEQFF
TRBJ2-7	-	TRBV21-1	CASSKGSRASLSGLPYEQYF
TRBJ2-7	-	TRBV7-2	CASSLVPDREQYF
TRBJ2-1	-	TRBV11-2	CASSLRHNEQFF